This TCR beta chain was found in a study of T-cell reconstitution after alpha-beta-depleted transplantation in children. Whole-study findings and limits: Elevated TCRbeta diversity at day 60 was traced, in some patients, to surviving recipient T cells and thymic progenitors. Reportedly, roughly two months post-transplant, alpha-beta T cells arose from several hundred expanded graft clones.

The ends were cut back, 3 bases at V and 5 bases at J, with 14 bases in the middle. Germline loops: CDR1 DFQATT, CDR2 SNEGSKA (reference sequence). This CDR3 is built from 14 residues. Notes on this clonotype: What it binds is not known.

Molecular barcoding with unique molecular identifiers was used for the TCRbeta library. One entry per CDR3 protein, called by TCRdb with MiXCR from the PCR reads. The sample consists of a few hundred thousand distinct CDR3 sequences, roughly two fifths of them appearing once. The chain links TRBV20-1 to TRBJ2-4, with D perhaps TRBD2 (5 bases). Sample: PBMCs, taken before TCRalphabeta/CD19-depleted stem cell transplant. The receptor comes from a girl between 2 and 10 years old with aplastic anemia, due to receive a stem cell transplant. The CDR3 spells CSASQGNGENIQYF. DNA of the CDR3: TGCAGTGCTAGTCAAGGGAACGGGGAAAACATTCAGTACTTC.